Listed below are T cell receptor beta chains from one sample, sequenced in a study of regulatory T cells in long-lasting Graves disease. One entry per CDR3 protein results from TCRdb running MiXCR on the multiplex PCR reads. The sample has about 530,000 distinct CDR3 sequences, about 16% seen once. These same records also appear under a second study, on T cells in Graves' hyperthyroidism and ophthalmopathy.

Material: peripheral blood mononuclear cells (PBMCs), obtained at new diagnosis, from a patient treated with antithyroid drugs. Receptors originate from a woman aged 35-65 years with Graves disease. CDR3s include the opening cysteine and the closing phenylalanine or tryptophan. The order of the fields is V gene, CDR3 length, J gene, clone size, D gene, CDR3 DNA, CDR3 protein. The D gene is left open where the match is weak. Clone size is given for some rows only: seen once, a few or many times, or a class if the clone is expanded.

TRBV5-5,13,TRBJ1-1,NA,TRBD1,TGTGCCAGCAGCAACACAGGGGCACCTGAAGCTTTCTTT,CASSNTGAPEAFF
TRBV20-1,14,TRBJ1-1,NA,NA,TGCAGTGCCCTCCCCGGGGGAATGAACACTGAAGCTTTCTTT,CSALPGGMNTEAFF
TRBV5-1,13,TRBJ2-5,NA,NA,TGCGCCAGCAGCCAGCTTCCTCGAGAGACCCAGTACTTC,CASSQLPRETQYF
TRBV6-5,17,TRBJ2-4,many,NA,TGTGCCAGCAGTTACTTAACTACGGTGGAAGCCAAAAACATTCAGTACTTC,CASSYLTTVEAKNIQYF
TRBV12-5,16,TRBJ2-1,few,NA,TGTGCTAGTGGCCAAGACAAACACTCTACTACCGATGAGCAGTTCTTC,CASGQDKHSTTDEQFF
TRBV5-1,16,TRBJ1-1,many,TRBD1,TGCGCCAGCAGCTGGGGGACAGGGGAGATGAACACTGAAGCTTTCTTT,CASSWGTGEMNTEAFF
TRBV2,15,TRBJ2-7,many,TRBD1,TGTGCCAGCAGGTTACAGGGGGCAATATCCTACGAGCAGTACTTC,CASRLQGAISYEQYF
TRBV2,18,TRBJ2-1,many,TRBD2,TGTGCCAGCAGCCGGCTCCCCGGGGGGACTAAAGTAGGCAATGAGCAGTTCTTC,CASSRLPGGTKVGNEQFF
TRBV10-3,13,TRBJ2-7,many,NA,TGTGCCATCAGTGACCACGACCGAGATGAGCAGTACTTC,CAISDHDRDEQYF
TRBV20-1,14,TRBJ1-1,NA,NA,TGCAGTGCTCTACAGGGTGGGGGGGACACTGAAGCTTTCTTT,CSALQGGGDTEAFF
TRBV10-3,14,TRBJ2-1,NA,TRBD2,TGTGCCATCAAGCGGGAAGCGCGACCCAATGAGCAGTTCTTC,CAIKREARPNEQFF
TRBV5-1,15,TRBJ1-6,once,TRBD1,TGCGCCAGCAGCCCGGGACAGCTCACGAGCTCACCCCTCCACTTT,CASSPGQLTSSPLHF
TRBV27,13,TRBJ1-1,NA,NA,TGTGCCAGCAGCTCCCGGCTGGACACTGAAGCTTTCTTT,CASSSRLDTEAFF
TRBV19,13,TRBJ1-1,NA,NA,TGTGCCAGTAGAAAGCTGGGACAAACTGAAGCTTTCTTT,CASRKLGQTEAFF
TRBV6-1,15,TRBJ1-3,few,NA,TGTGCCAGCAGTGCCTTGGCAGGCTCTGGAAACACCATATATTTT,CASSALAGSGNTIYF
TRBV5-1,15,TRBJ2-1,many,NA,TGCGCCAGCAGCTTGGAAGGGGCTGCCTACAATGAGCAGTTCTTC,CASSLEGAAYNEQFF
TRBV20-1,15,TRBJ2-6,few,NA,TGCAGTGCCCTCGGAGGGAACTCTGGGGCCAACGTCCTGACTTTC,CSALGGNSGANVLTF
TRBV20-1,15,TRBJ2-2,few,NA,TGCAGTGCTAGAGACAGGTTCCTGAACACCGGGGAGCTGTTTTTT,CSARDRFLNTGELFF
TRBV7-2,16,TRBJ1-1,NA,NA,TGTGCCAGCAGCTTAGCAGGGGGACGGTCAAACACTGAAGCTTTCTTT,CASSLAGGRSNTEAFF
TRBV7-3,17,TRBJ2-2,NA,NA,TGTGCCAGCAGCTTATTGGGAAGGTCAGACCTCGCCGGGGAGCTGTTTTTT,CASSLLGRSDLAGELFF
TRBV12-3/TRBV12-4,15,TRBJ1-1,many,NA,TGTGCCAGCAGTTCGTCGTACAGATCGAACACTGAAGCTTTCTTT,CASSSSYRSNTEAFF
TRBV4-2,18,TRBJ2-5,NA,TRBD2,TGTGCCAGCAGCCAAGAAGGTAGTGCGCAGGGAGGGCAAGAGACCCAGTACTTC,CASSQEGSAQGGQETQYF
TRBV2,14,TRBJ1-1,many,NA,TGTGCCAGCAGTGCAGGGGTGACCTTAGCTGAAGCTTTCTTT,CASSAGVTLAEAFF
TRBV5-6,15,TRBJ2-1,NA,TRBD2,TGTGCCAGCAAGACTAGCGGGTTATCCTACAATGAGCAGTTCTTC,CASKTSGLSYNEQFF
TRBV11-2,13,TRBJ1-1,many,NA,TGTGCCAGCGGCTCAGGGTTGAACACTGAAGCTTTCTTT,CASGSGLNTEAFF
TRBV7-2,15,TRBJ1-2,many,NA,TGTGCCAGCAGCTTCATGGAAAGGACTAACTATGGCTACACCTTC,CASSFMERTNYGYTF
TRBV20-1,13,TRBJ2-5,few,NA,TGCAGTGCTAGACCCGGGACGGAAGAGACCCAGTACTTC,CSARPGTEETQYF
TRBV4-1,11,TRBJ2-7,NA,TRBD1,TGCGCCATCATACAGGGGCACGAGCAGTACTTC,CAIIQGHEQYF
TRBV10-2,15,TRBJ2-5,NA,NA,TGCGCTACCAGCCCTGGGGTCCAGGGCCAAGAGACCCAGTACTTC,CATSPGVQGQETQYF
TRBV7-2,18,TRBJ2-6,NA,NA,TGTGCCAGCAGCTTACGGGTGCGGGGTGACTCTGGGGCCAACGTCCTGACTTTC,CASSLRVRGDSGANVLTF
TRBV7-2,14,TRBJ1-5,many,TRBD1,TGTGCCAGCAGCTGGGACAGGGCGGGACAGCCCCAGCATTTT,CASSWDRAGQPQHF
TRBV18,14,TRBJ1-3,NA,NA,TGTGCCAGCTCACCGGACCGCTCTGGAAACACCATATATTTT,CASSPDRSGNTIYF
TRBV6-1,12,TRBJ1-2,NA,NA,TGTGCCAGCATATTAACAAACTATGGCTACACCTTC,CASILTNYGYTF
TRBV3-1,15,TRBJ1-1,many,TRBD1,TGTGCCAGCAGCCGCGCCGGGACAGGGGACACTGAAGCTTTCTTT,CASSRAGTGDTEAFF
TRBV5-6,14,TRBJ1-1,NA,TRBD1,TGTGCCAGCAGCAAACAGGGGGCGGGCGCTGAAGCTTTCTTT,CASSKQGAGAEAFF
TRBV4-1,15,TRBJ1-2,few,NA,TGCGCCAGCAGCCAAGAGAAGACAGATTTTTATGGCTACACCTTC,CASSQEKTDFYGYTF
TRBV2,15,TRBJ2-1,many,TRBD2,TGTGCCAGCAGTTTGGGCGGGGGGAACTACAATGAGCAGTTCTTC,CASSLGGGNYNEQFF
TRBV6-2/TRBV6-3,15,TRBJ1-4,NA,TRBD1,TGTGCCAGCGGAGCAGGGGGGAGGCGGAGGGAAAAACTGTTTTTT,CASGAGGRRREKLFF
TRBV19,15,TRBJ1-1,few,TRBD1,TGTGCCAGTAGTGTAAAGCCAACAGGGGAAACTGAAGCTTTCTTT,CASSVKPTGETEAFF
TRBV12-3/TRBV12-4,16,TRBJ1-5,many,TRBD1,TGTGCCAGCAGAGCACGGACAGGGGGTTACAGTCAGCCCCAGCATTTT,CASRARTGGYSQPQHF
TRBV5-6,13,TRBJ2-4,NA,TRBD1,TGTGCCAGCAGCGGGGACAGGGAGAACATTCAGTACTTC,CASSGDRENIQYF
TRBV5-1,14,TRBJ2-5,NA,TRBD2,TGCGCCAGCAGTACTAGCGGTATACAAGAGACCCAGTACTTC,CASSTSGIQETQYF
TRBV25-1,17,TRBJ2-3,NA,TRBD2,TGTGCCAGCAGTCTCCGGACTAGCGGGTTGATCACAGATACGCAGTATTTT,CASSLRTSGLITDTQYF
TRBV4-1,13,TRBJ2-3,NA,NA,TGCGCCAGCAGCCGGGGGGACGGCAATACGCAGTATTTT,CASSRGDGNTQYF
TRBV6-8,14,TRBJ1-1,NA,TRBD1,TGTGCCAGCAGCCACAATACAGGGGGCCCTGAAGCTTTCTTT,CASSHNTGGPEAFF
TRBV4-1,14,TRBJ1-1,NA,NA,TGCGCCAGCAGCCCCCCAGGAGAAGGAACTGAAGCTTTCTTT,CASSPPGEGTEAFF
TRBV27,14,TRBJ2-3,few,NA,TGTGCCAGCAGTGCCCGATTGGACTCATATACGCAGTATTTT,CASSARLDSYTQYF
TRBV6-5,16,TRBJ2-1,few,NA,TGTGCCAGCAGTTACTCCGGACGGATCTCCTACAATGAGCAGTTCTTC,CASSYSGRISYNEQFF
TRBV9,17,TRBJ1-1,NA,NA,TGTGCCAGCACCCCTGGGGGGGGGGCAGGTGGGAACACTGAAGCTTTCTTT,CASTPGGGAGGNTEAFF